Listed below are T cell receptor beta chains from one sample, sequenced in a study of cytomegalovirus exposure and HLA in healthy donors. Using immunoSEQ multiplex PCR, the repertoire was profiled, and TCRdb retains in-frame clones only, with some absent. The repertoire holds about 91,000 clones, around nine tenths seen once, with around a tenth in the top ten. Sequenced material: PBMCs. The receptors were sampled from a man younger than 40 in good health and CMV-seropositive. Each CDR3 is given with its conserved first and last residue. A D gene is named only where the DNA matches it firmly. Size is stated for part of the rows, as once, few or many counts, or as a class when the clone is expanded.

CDR3 protein	CDR3 DNA	clone size	V gene	D gene	J gene
CASSLDTGMNTEAFF	TGCGCCAGCAGCTTGGATACAGGGATGAACACTGAAGCTTTCTTT	few	TRBV5-1	NA	TRBJ1-1
CASSSGTTSYEQYF	TGTGCCAGCAGCTCGGGGACTACCTCCTACGAGCAGTACTTC	once	TRBV5-4	TRBD2	TRBJ2-7
CASSFIPGDTQYF	TGTGCCAGCAGTTTTATTCCAGGGGATACGCAGTATTTT	many	TRBV27	NA	TRBJ2-3
CASSLLAGGGDTQYF	TGTGCCAGCAGCCTCTTAGCGGGAGGGGGTGATACGCAGTATTTT	NA	TRBV11-3	TRBD2	TRBJ2-3
CASRPGLESYEQYF	TGTGCCAGCAGGCCGGGACTAGAGTCCTACGAGCAGTACTTC	NA	TRBV6-5	TRBD2	TRBJ2-7
CASSYAGTGNYGYTF	TGTGCCAGCAGCTATGCGGGGACAGGGAACTATGGCTACACCTTC	few	TRBV9	TRBD1	TRBJ1-2
CASSMRRDGGLEQYF	TGTGCCAGTAGTATGAGGCGGGACGGCGGGCTCGAGCAGTACTTC	NA	TRBV19	NA	TRBJ2-7
CASQRGLGGNTIYF	TGTGCCAGCCAGAGGGGGCTAGGTGGAAACACCATATATTTT	NA	TRBV6-1	TRBD1	TRBJ1-3
CAISEELAGLGGELFF	TGTGCCATCAGTGAGGAACTAGCGGGATTAGGCGGGGAGCTGTTTTTT	NA	TRBV10-3	TRBD2	TRBJ2-2
CAISVGQSEKLFF	TGTGCCATCAGTGTTGGACAGTCCGAAAAACTGTTTTTT	NA	TRBV10-3	NA	TRBJ1-4
CASIPTGGPYGYTF	TGTGCCAGCATCCCGACAGGGGGCCCCTATGGCTACACCTTC	few	TRBV7-2	TRBD1	TRBJ1-2
CASRAKQVLNYGYTF	TGTGCCAGCAGGGCGAAACAGGTCCTTAACTATGGCTACACCTTC	NA	TRBV5-4	NA	TRBJ1-2
CASSPGTEGNTIYF	TGTGCCAGCAGCCCAGGGACAGAAGGAAACACCATATATTTT	NA	TRBV7-2	TRBD1	TRBJ1-3
CASSSPPGLAENSYNEQFF	TGTGCCAGCAGTTCCCCCCCGGGACTAGCGGAAAACTCCTACAATGAGCAGTTCTTC	NA	TRBV28	TRBD2	TRBJ2-1
CASSPGHFSGYTF	TGTGCCAGCAGCCCGGGACACTTCTCTGGCTACACCTTC	NA	TRBV6-5	NA	TRBJ1-2
CASSIRHGGEQFF	TGTGCCAGTAGTATAAGGCACGGGGGGGAGCAGTTCTTC	few	TRBV19	TRBD2	TRBJ2-1
CASSLGVAFNYGYTF	TGTGCCAGCAGCTTAGGAGTTGCATTTAACTATGGCTACACCTTC	NA	TRBV7-8	NA	TRBJ1-2
CASSHTGDFRRETQYF	TGCGCCAGCAGCCACACTGGGGACTTTCGGAGAGAGACCCAGTACTTC	few	TRBV4-1	NA	TRBJ2-5
CASSETGPDTIYF	TGTGCCAGCAGTGAAACCGGTCCCGACACCATATATTTT	NA	TRBV6-1	NA	TRBJ1-3
CASSLGTGGAGYGYTF	TGTGCCAGCAGTTTGGGGACAGGGGGCGCCGGCTATGGCTACACCTTC	NA	TRBV28	TRBD1	TRBJ1-2
CASSPARRETQYF	TGTGCCAGCTCACCAGCAAGGCGGGAGACCCAGTACTTC	NA	TRBV18	NA	TRBJ2-5
CASSPPARTSSTDTQYF	TGTGCCAGCTCACCCCCGGCACGGACTTCTAGCACAGATACGCAGTATTTT	NA	TRBV18	NA	TRBJ2-3
CSVELRVPIAEAFF	TGCAGCGTTGAACTACGGGTCCCCATCGCTGAAGCTTTCTTT	NA	TRBV29-1	NA	TRBJ1-1
CAISDPKTGGNSPLHF	TGTGCCATCAGTGATCCTAAGACAGGCGGCAATTCACCCCTCCACTTT	NA	TRBV10-3	NA	TRBJ1-6
CASSIASTGGEQYF	TGTGCCAGTAGTATAGCATCTACGGGGGGTGAGCAGTACTTC	NA	TRBV19	TRBD2	TRBJ2-7
CSVVGLAGNNEQFF	TGCAGCGTTGTTGGCCTAGCGGGTAACAATGAGCAGTTCTTC	NA	TRBV29-1	TRBD2	TRBJ2-1
CASSQDLLSTDTQYF	TGTGCCAGCAGCCAAGATCTCTTAAGCACAGATACGCAGTATTTT	NA	TRBV14	NA	TRBJ2-3
CASSETGNGYTF	TGTGCCAGCAGTGAAACGGGGAATGGCTACACCTTC	once	TRBV6-1	NA	TRBJ1-2
CASSLALTAGTSGYNEQFF	TGTGCCAGCAGCTTAGCCTTAACCGCCGGGACTAGCGGTTACAATGAGCAGTTCTTC	once	TRBV11-2	TRBD2	TRBJ2-1
CASSDRPGLEYNEQFF	TGTGCCAGCAGTGATCGACCGGGACTAGAATACAATGAGCAGTTCTTC	NA	TRBV14	TRBD2	TRBJ2-1
CASRRGLLSYEQYF	TGTGCCAGCCGAAGGGGCCTCCTATCCTACGAGCAGTACTTC	NA	TRBV6-5	NA	TRBJ2-7
CASSGRTSGRALDEQFF	TGTGCCAGCAGTGGTCGGACTAGCGGGAGGGCCCTGGATGAGCAGTTCTTC	NA	TRBV25-1	TRBD2	TRBJ2-1
CASSLAGGPDEQFF	TGTGCCAGCAGCTTAGCGGGAGGCCCCGATGAGCAGTTCTTC	NA	TRBV9	TRBD2	TRBJ2-1
CASSHPGTGHQPQHF	TGCGCCAGCAGCCATCCCGGGACAGGCCATCAGCCCCAGCATTTT	NA	TRBV4-1	TRBD1	TRBJ1-5
CATSRDGPGEQYF	TGTGCCACCAGCAGAGATGGCCCGGGGGAGCAGTACTTC	NA	TRBV15	NA	TRBJ2-7
CASSLVAGGETQYF	TGTGCCAGCAGTTTAGTGGCAGGGGGTGAGACCCAGTACTTC	NA	TRBV27	TRBD1	TRBJ2-5
CASSLGQGVEPQHF	TGTGCCAGCAGTCTGGGACAGGGAGTTGAGCCCCAGCATTTT	NA	TRBV27	TRBD1	TRBJ1-5
CASSAIGGAGDSPLHF	TGTGCCAGCAGTGCCATAGGGGGGGCTGGGGATTCACCCCTCCACTTT	NA	TRBV2	NA	TRBJ1-6
CASGTGSNTEAFF	TGTGCCAGCGGGACAGGTTCGAACACTGAAGCTTTCTTT	NA	TRBV2	TRBD1	TRBJ1-1
CASSIRAGGTNQPQHF	TGTGCCAGTAGTATACGGGCAGGGGGTACCAATCAGCCCCAGCATTTT	NA	TRBV19	TRBD1	TRBJ1-5
CASSRGQTSSYEQYF	TGTGCCAGCAGTAGGGGACAGACCAGCTCCTACGAGCAGTACTTC	NA	TRBV2	TRBD1	TRBJ2-7
CASSIGTTNNEQFF	TGTGCCAGCAGCATCGGGACTACCAACAATGAGCAGTTCTTC	NA	TRBV5-5	TRBD2	TRBJ2-1
CASSLRDTYTGELFF	TGCGCCAGCAGCTTGAGGGACACCTACACCGGGGAGCTGTTTTTT	NA	TRBV5-1	NA	TRBJ2-2
CASSLGTGIQETQYF	TGCGCCAGCAGCTTGGGGACAGGGATCCAAGAGACCCAGTACTTC	NA	TRBV5-1	TRBD1	TRBJ2-5
CASSLDRAYEQYF	TGTGCCAGCAGCCTGGACAGGGCCTACGAGCAGTACTTC	NA	TRBV7-9	TRBD1	TRBJ2-7
CASSVWDTGGTEAFF	TGTGCCAGCAGTGTCTGGGACACTGGGGGCACTGAAGCTTTCTTT	once	TRBV2	NA	TRBJ1-1
CASSLYPGGREQYF	TGTGCCAGCAGCTTGTATCCGGGGGGACGCGAGCAGTACTTC	NA	TRBV5-5	TRBD2	TRBJ2-7
CASSQNSNQPQHF	TGTGCCAGCAGTCAGAATAGCAATCAGCCCCAGCATTTT	NA	TRBV2	NA	TRBJ1-5
CSARLAGRQFF	TGCAGTGCTAGGCTAGCGGGGCGGCAGTTCTTC	NA	TRBV20-1	TRBD2	TRBJ2-1
CASSRGGDRGNTQYF	TGTGCCAGCAGCCGAGGGGGGGATAGAGGAAATACGCAGTATTTT	NA	TRBV7-2	NA	TRBJ2-3
CASRPPDRDYGYTF	TGTGCCAGCAGGCCCCCGGACAGGGACTATGGCTACACCTTC	NA	TRBV28	TRBD1	TRBJ1-2
CSVAGQGAATDTQYF	TGCAGCGTTGCGGGACAGGGGGCCGCCACGGATACGCAGTATTTT	NA	TRBV29-1	TRBD1	TRBJ2-3
CASSSGQIFEQYF	TGTGCCAGCAGTTCAGGACAGATATTTGAGCAGTACTTC	NA	TRBV28	NA	TRBJ2-7
CSVEQGSEQYF	TGCAGCGTTGAACAGGGGAGCGAGCAGTACTTC	NA	TRBV29-1	NA	TRBJ2-7
CASSESGRGRGGYTF	TGTGCCAGCAGTGAAAGCGGCAGGGGTCGCGGTGGCTACACCTTC	NA	TRBV2	NA	TRBJ1-2
CASSGPRQGVGKLFF	TGTGCCAGCAGTGGGCCCCGACAGGGGGTGGGAAAACTGTTTTTT	NA	TRBV2	TRBD1	TRBJ1-4
CAISEGTGLGVETQYF	TGTGCCATCAGTGAGGGGACAGGGCTAGGTGTGGAGACCCAGTACTTC	NA	TRBV10-3	TRBD1	TRBJ2-5